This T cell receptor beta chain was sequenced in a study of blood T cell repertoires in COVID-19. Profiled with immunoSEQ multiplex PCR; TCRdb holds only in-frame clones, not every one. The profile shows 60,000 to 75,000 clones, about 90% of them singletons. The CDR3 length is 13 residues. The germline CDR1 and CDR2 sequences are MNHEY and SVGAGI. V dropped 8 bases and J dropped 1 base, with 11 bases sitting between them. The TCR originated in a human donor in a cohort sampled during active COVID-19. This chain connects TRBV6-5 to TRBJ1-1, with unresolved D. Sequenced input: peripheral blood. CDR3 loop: CASGRSTNTEAFF. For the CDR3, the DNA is TGTGCCAGCGGGAGGAGCACGAACACTGAAGCTTTCTTT.